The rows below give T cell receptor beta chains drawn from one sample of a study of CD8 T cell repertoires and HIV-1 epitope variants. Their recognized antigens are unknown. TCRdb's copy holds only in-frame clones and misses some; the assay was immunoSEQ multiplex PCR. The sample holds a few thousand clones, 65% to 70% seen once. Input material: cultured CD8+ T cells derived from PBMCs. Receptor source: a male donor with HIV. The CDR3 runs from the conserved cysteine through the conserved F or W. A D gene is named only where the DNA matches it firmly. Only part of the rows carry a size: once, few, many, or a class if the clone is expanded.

TGTGCCAGCAATTCCGGGACAGGGGGCACTGAAGCTTTCTTT,CASNSGTGGTEAFF,TRBJ1-1,TRBD1,NA,TRBV6-6
TGCGCCAGCAGCCAAGGGGTGTCGGACATTCAGTACTTC,CASSQGVSDIQYF,TRBJ2-4,NA,medium-sized,TRBV4-3
TGTGCCAGCAGTTTGGACGGGGAATTCTACAATGAGCAGTTCTTC,CASSLDGEFYNEQFF,TRBJ2-1,NA,NA,TRBV27
TGTGCCAGCAGCAGCGACAGGAGTTACGAGCAGTACTTC,CASSSDRSYEQYF,TRBJ2-7,NA,NA,TRBV5-6
TGCGCCAGCAGCCAAGATCCCCCAGACTTGGACTATGGCTACACCTTC,CASSQDPPDLDYGYTF,TRBJ1-2,NA,NA,TRBV5-4
TGTGCCAGCAGTAGCACAAGGTCTGGGGCCAACGTCCTGACTTTC,CASSSTRSGANVLTF,TRBJ2-6,NA,NA,TRBV28
TGTGCCAGCAGCCCGGTCCCTGGGTACGAGCAGTACTTC,CASSPVPGYEQYF,TRBJ2-7,NA,NA,TRBV9
TGTGCCAGCAGCTTGGGCCCTGACCTAGCGTTCTACGAGCAGTACTTC,CASSLGPDLAFYEQYF,TRBJ2-7,NA,NA,TRBV5-5
TGCGCCAGCAGCCAAGATTGGGACAGGGTTTTCTACGAGCAGTACTTC,CASSQDWDRVFYEQYF,TRBJ2-7,TRBD1,NA,TRBV4-3
TGTGCCAGCAGTCCCCTTGAGGCAATGTACCAAGAGACCCAGTACTTC,CASSPLEAMYQETQYF,TRBJ2-5,NA,NA,TRBV27
TGTGCCAGCAGTGAAGCTACAGGGATTGTTATAAGCGAGCAGTACTTC,CASSEATGIVISEQYF,TRBJ2-7,NA,NA,TRBV27
TGTGCCAGCAGCCGAGGAGGACCCAATGAGCAGTTCTTC,CASSRGGPNEQFF,TRBJ2-1,NA,NA,TRBV27
TGTGCCAGCAGCCAAGATTTAGAAAGTACCTACGAGCAGTACTTC,CASSQDLESTYEQYF,TRBJ2-7,NA,NA,TRBV4-2
TGTGCCAGCAGTTACAGTACGGAGCAGTACTTC,CASSYSTEQYF,TRBJ2-7,NA,NA,TRBV6-5
TGCGCCAGCAGCCGTGGGACAGGTAACGAGCAGTTCTTC,CASSRGTGNEQFF,TRBJ2-1,TRBD1,NA,TRBV5-1
TGTGCCAGTACCACCGGCGGTAGCAATCAGCCCCAGCATTTT,CASTTGGSNQPQHF,TRBJ1-5,NA,NA,TRBV19
TGTGCCAGCAGCTTACTGGGGAACTATGGCTACACCTTC,CASSLLGNYGYTF,TRBJ1-2,NA,few,TRBV7-6
TGTGCCAGCAGCTTAGGAGTAGGGGACGAGCAGTACTTC,CASSLGVGDEQYF,TRBJ2-7,NA,NA,TRBV11-2
TGTGCCAGCAGCCTAGGGACAGGGGTTGGAAACACCATATATTTT,CASSLGTGVGNTIYF,TRBJ1-3,TRBD1,NA,TRBV7-6
TGTGCCAGCAGTTGGGGGACAGGGCGCACTGAAGCTTTCTTT,CASSWGTGRTEAFF,TRBJ1-1,TRBD1,NA,TRBV6-5
TGTGCCAGCAGTTTACAGGGAGGTGAGCAGTTCTTC,CASSLQGGEQFF,TRBJ2-1,NA,once,TRBV28
TGTGCCAGCAGTGAAAGGGACAGGGGGATATACGAGCAGTACTTC,CASSERDRGIYEQYF,TRBJ2-7,TRBD1,once,TRBV6-1
TGCAGCGTTGTCAACTGGGATACGCAGTATTTT,CSVVNWDTQYF,TRBJ2-3,NA,NA,TRBV29-1
TGTGCCAGCAGTTTAGGCCGGATTACTGAAGCTTTCTTT,CASSLGRITEAFF,TRBJ1-1,NA,once,TRBV27
TGCGCCAGCAGTGAGTCTGGTAGCAATCAGCCCCAGCATTTT,CASSESGSNQPQHF,TRBJ1-5,NA,NA,TRBV10-2
TGTGCCAGCAATGACAGTGGAGAAAAACTGTTTTTT,CASNDSGEKLFF,TRBJ1-4,NA,NA,TRBV4-2
TGTGCCAGCGCTGGAAACACCATATATTTT,CASAGNTIYF,TRBJ1-3,NA,NA,TRBV28
TGTGCCAGTAGTATGGGGGTCTCGGGCGGCTATCAGCCCCAGCATTTT,CASSMGVSGGYQPQHF,TRBJ1-5,NA,NA,TRBV19
TGTGCCAGCAGCGGAGATGCGGGAGGTTACTCCTACAATGAGCAGTTCTTC,CASSGDAGGYSYNEQFF,TRBJ2-1,TRBD2,few,TRBV7-9
TGTGCCAGTAGTGTCGGGGAATGGGGCAATCAGCCCCAGCATTTT,CASSVGEWGNQPQHF,TRBJ1-5,NA,NA,TRBV19
TGTGCCAGCAGCCCGAGCTATAGCAATCAGCCCCAGCATTTT,CASSPSYSNQPQHF,TRBJ1-5,NA,large,TRBV7-9
TGTGCCAGCAGTTCAACCTACGAGCAGTACTTC,CASSSTYEQYF,TRBJ2-7,NA,NA,TRBV6-5
TGTGCCAGCAGCTTAGCCTCCTGGCCTGGAAACACCATATATTTT,CASSLASWPGNTIYF,TRBJ1-3,NA,NA,TRBV11-2
TGTGCCAGCAGTCCTACGACTAGCGGCTACTCCTACAATGAGCAGTTCTTC,CASSPTTSGYSYNEQFF,TRBJ2-1,TRBD2,NA,TRBV27
TGTGCCAGCAGTGGAGGGGGAGACTATGGCTACACCTTC,CASSGGGDYGYTF,TRBJ1-2,NA,NA,TRBV28
TGTGCCAGCAGCCCGCTGGGGGGGCAAGGGAATTCACCCCTCCACTTT,CASSPLGGQGNSPLHF,TRBJ1-6,NA,NA,TRBV9
TGTGCCAGCAGGAACCCTCCGAATGAGCAGTTCTTC,CASRNPPNEQFF,TRBJ2-1,NA,NA,TRBV28
TGTGCCAGCAGTCGAGACAGGGATTCGGGCGAGCAGTACTTC,CASSRDRDSGEQYF,TRBJ2-7,TRBD1,few,TRBV6-1
TGTGCCAGCAGCTTGGAGCCTCATCAGTTCTTC,CASSLEPHQFF,TRBJ2-1,NA,once,TRBV5-5
TGTGCCAGCAGTTACTCGGAGGGGAACCCCTACGAGCAGTACTTC,CASSYSEGNPYEQYF,TRBJ2-7,NA,few,TRBV6-5
TGTGCCAGCAGCCCAGGGGGGGGTACGCAGTATTTT,CASSPGGGTQYF,TRBJ2-3,NA,NA,TRBV6-5
TGTGCCAGCAGTTTAGAGACCGGGGAGCTGTTTTTT,CASSLETGELFF,TRBJ2-2,NA,NA,TRBV28
TGTGCCAGCAGCCCAGGGGGCCTTACTCTCTCCTACGAGCAGTACTTC,CASSPGGLTLSYEQYF,TRBJ2-7,TRBD1,NA,TRBV9
TGTGCCAGCAGTGGTGACGATGAAAGCTCCTATAATTCACCCCTCCACTTT,CASSGDDESSYNSPLHF,TRBJ1-6,NA,few,TRBV2